The 28 T cell receptor beta chains below come from one sample, sequenced in a study of T-cell reconstitution after alpha-beta-depleted transplantation in children. A TCRbeta library incorporating unique molecular identifiers was prepared. TCRdb itself ran the PCR reads through MiXCR, one entry per CDR3 protein. The sample lists about 980,000 distinct CDR3 sequences, around 30% occurring once. The sequencing used PBMCs, mostly from graft donor cells, collected 360 days after TCRalphabeta/CD19-depleted stem cell transplant. The receptor set was obtained from a boy less than two years old who had a stem cell transplant for SCID, so the T cells may come from the graft donor.

This clonotype was observed a few times. The gene calls are TRBV10-3 and TRBJ2-2; 7 nucleotides align to TRBD2. This CDR3 region has 15 residues. The junction had 8 bases not matched to a gene; V was cut back by 3 bases and J by 7 bases. Germline lookup yields CDR1 ENHRY and CDR2 SYGVKD. DNA for the CDR3: TGTGCCATCAGTGAATCCGGGACTAACGACGGGGAGCTGTTTTTT. Translation: CAISESGTNDGELFF.

This clonotype was counted between two and nine times. This CDR3 reads CAISSGGTDTQYF. CDR3 coding DNA: TGTGCCATCAGTAGCGGGGGCACAGATACGCAGTATTTT. The chain carries TRBV10-3 and TRBJ2-3; 7 bases are shared with TRBD2. After removal of 5 bases from V and 1 base from J, the junction contained 0 bases not matched to a gene. This CDR3 contains 13 residues. CDR1 and CDR2 from the germline V gene are ENHRY and SYGVKD.

The chain couples TRBV7-8 to TRBJ2-3; 7 bases match TRBD2. CDR1 and CDR2 from the germline V gene are SGHVS and FQNEAQ. V trimming: 2 bases; J trimming: 0 bases; junction bases outside the gene matches: 11. This CDR3 is 18 amino acids long. CDR3 DNA: TGTGCCAGCAGCTTACCCGAAGCTCTAGCGGCTAGCACAGATACGCAGTATTTT. It encodes CASSLPEALAASTDTQYF.

This clonotype was seen a few times. This sequence joins TRBV24-1 and TRBJ2-3; D possibly matches TRBD1 or TRBD2 (5 bases each). Germline V gene sequence: CDR1 KGHDR, CDR2 SFDVKD. V was shortened by 3 bases and J by 2 bases, with 11 bases between the two germline ends. The CDR3 runs to 15 residues. The CDR3 sequence is CATSDTGTTTDTQYF. In DNA, the CDR3 is TGTGCCACCAGTGATACCGGGACCACCACAGATACGCAGTATTTT.

The sample holds a few counts of this clonotype. J is TRBJ2-7 and V is TRBV20-1, with D tentatively TRBD2 (5 bases). In germline, CDR1 is DFQATT, CDR2 SNEGSKA (reference sequence). Trimming removed 3 bases from V and 3 bases from J, with 9 bases in between. The CDR3 runs 12 residues. The CDR3 nucleotides are TGCAGTGCTAGTGGTCGGGGCTACGAGCAGTACTTC. Encoded protein: CSASGRGYEQYF.

This clonotype was observed a handful of times. CDR3 sequence: CSVPGHQPPSTDTQYF. CDR3 nucleotide sequence: TGCAGCGTTCCGGGGCATCAACCACCAAGCACAGATACGCAGTATTTT. The chain has TRBV29-1 and TRBJ2-3, with D perhaps assigned TRBD1 or TRBD2 (5 bases each). The germline V and J ends were trimmed by 5 bases and 0 bases, with 18 bases remaining between them. The CDR3 runs to 16 residues. CDR1 is SQVTM and CDR2 is ANQGSEA in the germline V gene.

This clonotype appeared a few times. The rearrangement links TRBV27 to TRBJ2-5, with TRBD2 matching 8 bases. Unmatched junction bases numbered 8, after V lost 5 bases and J lost 6 bases. The CDR3 is made up of 14 amino acids. Germline CDR1 and CDR2: MNHEY and SMNVEV (reference sequence). CDR3 sequence: CASSGAGGIKTQYF. CDR3 DNA: TGTGCCAGCAGTGGTGCGGGGGGAATTAAGACCCAGTACTTC.

The rearrangement links TRBV20-1 to TRBJ1-6; possible D gene TRBD1, 5 bases. Deletions cut 3 bases from V and 6 bases from J, with 15 bases between. The CDR3 is made up of 15 amino acids. Germline-derived CDR1 and CDR2 are DFQATT and SNEGSKA (reference sequence). The CDR3 DNA follows: TGCAGTGCTAGGGGGGGTAAGGGAGCTAATTCACCCCTCCACTTT. This encodes CSARGGKGANSPLHF.

This clonotype was seen only a few times. The chain joins TRBV5-1 to TRBJ2-2; D is possibly TRBD1 (5 bases). V shed 2 bases and J shed 5 bases, with 10 bases lying between them. The CDR3 consists of 14 residues. Per germline, CDR1 SGHRS and CDR2 YFSETQ. The chain's CDR3 is CASSFLRGTGELFF. CDR3 bases: TGCGCCAGCAGCTTTCTAAGGGGTACCGGGGAGCTGTTTTTT.

This clonotype has only a few counts. The V call is TRBV5-1, the J call TRBJ2-1; D uncertain. Germline lookup yields CDR1 SGHRS and CDR2 YFSETQ. The CDR3 consists of 16 residues. The ends were cut back, 1 base at V and 2 bases at J, with 13 bases in the middle. In nucleotides, the CDR3 is TGCGCCAGCAGCTTGCTGGGTCGGGTCACCTACAATGAGCAGTTCTTC. It translates to CASSLLGRVTYNEQFF.

This sequence joins TRBV4-2 and TRBJ1-1, with 7 bases identical to TRBD1. V lost 4 bases and J lost 4; bases outside the gene matches: 9. This CDR3 contains 15 residues. Germline V gene sequence: CDR1 LGHNA, CDR2 YNFKEQ. DNA of the CDR3: TGTGCCAGCAGCCCTAAAGGGGGCGCGGTCACTGAAGCTTTCTTT. This encodes CASSPKGGAVTEAFF.

This clonotype occurred a few times. The rearrangement joins TRBV5-1 to TRBJ2-3; D remains unclear. Germline lookup yields CDR1 SGHRS and CDR2 YFSETQ. V lost 4 bases to trimming and J lost 3 bases, with 6 bases between them. This CDR3 is built from 12 residues. Written as DNA, the CDR3 is TGCGCCAGCAGCAAGACGACAGATACGCAGTATTTT. Protein: CASSKTTDTQYF.

This clonotype came up a few times. The CDR3 protein is CASSLLSPYEQYF. For the CDR3, the DNA is TGTGCCAGCAGCCTCCTTTCCCCCTACGAGCAGTACTTC. The V gene is TRBV12-3 or TRBV12-4, the J gene TRBJ2-7; no reliable D call. The V gene lost 6 bases and the J gene lost 2 bases, with 11 bases spanning the gap. The CDR3 contains 13 residues.

This clonotype was recorded at least ten times. The chain employs TRBV9 and TRBJ2-5; D might be TRBD1 (5 bases). The CDR3 is 15 residues long. The V gene's germline CDR1 is SGDLS and CDR2 YYNGEE. Trimming took off 4 bases at V and 4 bases at J, with 17 bases between the two ends. CDR3: CASSPPGRVGETQYF. The DNA of the CDR3 is TGTGCCAGCAGCCCCCCGGGCAGGGTAGGAGAGACCCAGTACTTC.

The J gene is TRBJ2-7, the V gene TRBV5-1, with 7 bases aligning to TRBD1. J lost 3 bases, V lost 1 base, and 10 bases had no gene match. Germline assignment: CDR1 SGHRS and CDR2 YFSETQ. The CDR3 is made up of 16 amino acids. The CDR3 sequence: CASSLIGTEYIYEQYF. The DNA of the CDR3 is TGCGCCAGCAGCTTGATCGGGACAGAATACATCTACGAGCAGTACTTC.

The rearrangement links TRBV12-3 or TRBV12-4 to TRBJ2-1; D remains ambiguous. V was clipped by 5 bases and J by 9 bases, with 20 bases between them. CDR3 length: 15 amino acids. The DNA of the CDR3 is TGTGCCAGCAGTCCACTCGGCCCCGTGAATGGTGAGCAGTTCTTC. It translates to CASSPLGPVNGEQFF.

This clonotype was observed a handful of times. The CDR3 loop reads CASSELGSTTGQETQYF. DNA of the CDR3: TGTGCCAGCAGTGAATTGGGGTCGACAACGGGACAAGAGACCCAGTACTTC. V usage is TRBV25-1 and J usage is TRBJ2-5; tentative D call: TRBD2 (5 bases). The V and J ends lost 1 base and 2 bases respectively, with 17 bases between them. CDR1 is MGHDK and CDR2 is SYGVNS in the germline V gene. This CDR3 has 17 amino acids.

The chain has TRBV4-2 and TRBJ2-7; D might be TRBD1 (5 bases). Trimming shortened V by 1 base and J by 4 bases, and 17 bases separated the two germline ends. This CDR3 comprises 16 residues. Germline V gene data show CDR1 as LGHNA and CDR2 as YNFKEQ. The CDR3 nucleotides read TGTGCCAGCAGCCAAGTGGGGCCCCCGTTGGAATACGAGCAGTACTTC. Its protein product is CASSQVGPPLEYEQYF.

The sample holds a few counts of this clonotype. The chain carries TRBV20-1 and TRBJ2-5; tentative D call: TRBD2 (5 bases). In germline, CDR1 is DFQATT, CDR2 SNEGSKA (reference sequence). This CDR3 is 17 amino acids long. V was shortened by 2 bases and J by 0 bases, with 19 bases between the two germline ends. The CDR3 loop is CSARYYEGYWYQETQYF. DNA for the CDR3: TGCAGTGCTAGATATTACGAGGGATATTGGTACCAAGAGACCCAGTACTTC.

The chain links TRBV12-3 or TRBV12-4 to TRBJ1-5; D gene uncertain. Trimming stripped 6 bases from V and 3 bases from J, with 12 bases between. This CDR3 contains 14 residues. The CDR3 bases are TGTGCCAGCAGACCGGACGGTTACAATCAGCCCCAGCATTTT. Protein: CASRPDGYNQPQHF.

The V call is TRBV6-2 or TRBV6-3, the J call TRBJ1-3, with 7 bases lining up with TRBD1. CDR1 and CDR2 from the germline V gene are MNHEY and SVGEGT. Trimming at V came to 2 bases and at J to 2 bases, leaving 24 bases not matched to a gene. The CDR3 sequence is 22 residues long. The CDR3 nucleotides read TGTGCCAGCAGTTACAAAAGGCCAGGGGGTCAAACCTGGGGTGCGGCTGGAAACACCATATATTTT. Encoded protein: CASSYKRPGGQTWGAAGNTIYF.

The J gene is TRBJ2-7, the V gene TRBV7-6, with TRBD1 as a possible D gene (5 bases). Per the germline V gene, CDR1 is SGHVS and CDR2 is FNYEAQ. The CDR3 is made up of 13 amino acids. The V end was cut by 7 bases, the J end by 5 bases, with 15 bases between. The CDR3 bases are TGTGCCAGCAACCTATGCAGGGTCCACGAGCAGTACTTC. This codes for CASNLCRVHEQYF.

A few counts support this clonotype. In DNA, the CDR3 is TGCGCCAGCAGCTTGGGGGAGGGAGGCCTACACAATGAGCAGTTCTTC. It translates to CASSLGEGGLHNEQFF. The V call is TRBV5-1, the J call TRBJ2-1; 7 bases map to TRBD2. V shed 0 bases, J shed 5 bases, and the junction held 8 bases outside the gene matches. Germline CDR1 reads SGHRS; CDR2 reads YFSETQ. CDR3 length equals 16 residues.

The chain carries TRBV29-1 and TRBJ2-7; no firm D call. CDR1 is SQVTM, CDR2 ANQGSEA, per germline. Trimming removed 5 bases at V and 3 bases at J, with 17 bases between. The CDR3 loop spans 14 amino acids. CDR3 coding DNA: TGCAGCGTTATCGGTAGAGTTGCTGACTACGAGCAGTACTTC. It is translated as CSVIGRVADYEQYF.

In its sample, this clonotype was seen a few times. The rearrangement joins TRBV28 to TRBJ2-3; TRBD1 matches 7 bases. V was clipped by 2 bases and J by 5 bases; unmatched bases: 1. The germline V gene encodes CDR1 MDHEN and CDR2 SYDVKM. This CDR3 contains 13 residues. CDR3 DNA sequence: TGTGCCAGCAGTTTACAGGGGGTAGATACGCAGTATTTT. Translation gives CASSLQGVDTQYF.

V gene TRBV6-1 combines with J gene TRBJ1-2; the match to TRBD1 covers 7 bases. The CDR3 is made up of 15 amino acids. With 8 bases clipped from V and 5 bases from J, the junction kept 14 bases outside the gene matches. Germline values: CDR1 MNHNS, CDR2 SASEGT. The CDR3 is CASSRDSGRIYGYTF. CDR3 in DNA: TGTGCCAGCTCTCGGGACAGTGGGCGGATTTATGGCTACACCTTC.

This clonotype showed up just a few times. This CDR3 reads CAISESGTGKNIQYF. CDR3 nucleotide sequence: TGTGCCATCAGTGAGTCTGGAACAGGGAAAAACATTCAGTACTTC. The chain links TRBV10-3 to TRBJ2-4; a weak D match, TRBD1 (6 bases). CDR1 and CDR2 from the germline V gene are ENHRY and SYGVKD. The CDR3 contains 15 residues. Trimming removed 0 bases at V and 4 bases at J, with 10 bases between.

This rearrangement joins TRBV9 to TRBJ2-5, with D hard to call. The CDR3 is 10 amino acids. Trimming took off 1 base at V and 6 bases at J, with 1 base between the two ends. Per the germline V gene, CDR1 is SGDLS and CDR2 is YYNGEE. The CDR3: CASSVKTQYF. The CDR3 DNA sequence: TGTGCCAGCAGCGTAAAGACCCAGTACTTC.